What follows are 16 T cell receptor beta chains derived from one specimen sequenced in a study of shared clonotypes between healthy human individuals. Naive CD8 cells lacked CD45RO, underwent positive selection for CCR7 and left out terminally differentiated effector memory CD45RA+ cells. TCRdb's table, derived via immunoSEQ multiplex PCR, lists solely in-frame clones and lacks some. The top ten hold about 1.8% of the sample, which has approximately 2,200,000 clones, 85% to 95% seen once. The sample was naive CD8+ T cells from PBMCs. The receptors derive from a man younger than 30 in good health. Some clones in this sample may be carry-over from other donors' samples.

The chain carries TRBV19 and TRBJ1-5; D is possibly TRBD1 (5 bases). CDR3 size: 15 residues. V lost 2 bases and J 2 bases, leaving 10 bases between the germline ends. Germline V gives CDR1 LNHDA, CDR2 SQIVND (reference sequence). CDR3 residues: CASSIMEGGNQPQHF. CDR3 coding DNA: TGTGCCAGTAGTATAATGGAAGGGGGCAATCAGCCCCAGCATTTT.

This clone was found a few times. V usage is TRBV2 and J usage is TRBJ1-1, with 9 bases matching TRBD1. Germline CDR1 is SNHLY and CDR2 is FYNNEI. This CDR3 has 15 amino acids. V gave up 7 bases and J gave up 3 bases; unmatched junction bases: 9. CDR3 loop: CASTWTGAGDTEAFF. In nucleotides, the CDR3 is TGTGCCAGCACTTGGACAGGGGCGGGGGACACTGAAGCTTTCTTT.

Comment on this clone: This same CDR3 is encoded by further DNA sequences in the sample. CDR3 sequence reads: CASSFRDPNEKLFF. CDR3 nucleotides: TGTGCCAGCAGTTTCCGTGACCCTAATGAAAAACTGTTTTTT. The gene calls are TRBV27 and TRBJ1-4, with D unresolved. Per the germline V gene, CDR1 is MNHEY and CDR2 is SMNVEV (reference sequence). The CDR3 loop spans 14 amino acids. V lost 3 bases and J 3 bases, leaving 8 bases between the germline ends.

This clone was observed a single time. This chain connects TRBV14 to TRBJ1-1; tentatively, D is TRBD1 (5 bases). CDR1 SGHDN and CDR2 FVKESK come from the germline V gene. This CDR3 region has 14 residues. V was clipped by 4 bases and J by 6 bases, with 15 bases between them. The CDR3 sequence is CASSLGGVGPEAFF. The CDR3 DNA reads as TGTGCCAGCAGCCTGGGAGGGGTGGGCCCTGAAGCTTTCTTT.

This sequence joins TRBV27 and TRBJ1-5, with D perhaps matching TRBD1 (6 bases). With 3 bases removed from V and 2 bases from J, the gap between germline ends came to 11 bases. Germline V gives CDR1 MNHEY, CDR2 SMNVEV (reference sequence). This CDR3 region has 15 residues. In DNA, the CDR3 is TGTGCCAGCAGTTTCACAGGGACGGGCAATCAGCCCCAGCATTTT. Its translation is CASSFTGTGNQPQHF.

J is TRBJ2-5 and V is TRBV4-1; D tentatively reads TRBD1 or TRBD2 (7 bases each). V was cut by 0 bases and J by 4 bases, with 15 bases left in between. The CDR3 runs to 16 residues. Germline V gene data show CDR1 as MGHRA and CDR2 as YSYEKL. For the CDR3, the DNA is TGCGCCAGCAGCCAAGACCTCGGGGAGGGGGCAGAGACCCAGTACTTC. It specifies CASSQDLGEGAETQYF.

The chain combines TRBV29-1 with TRBJ2-7, with 16 bases matching TRBD2. The CDR3 extends over 17 amino acids. J gave up 0 bases and V 5 bases, and 7 bases lay outside the gene matches. Per the germline V gene, CDR1 is SQVTM and CDR2 is ANQGSEA. DNA for the CDR3: TGCAGCGTTTACACCGGGACTAGCGGGAGGGCCTCCTACGAGCAGTACTTC. It is translated as CSVYTGTSGRASYEQYF.

V gene TRBV13 combines with J gene TRBJ2-7; no definite D call. This CDR3 region has 17 residues. Germline V gene data show CDR1 as PRHDT and CDR2 as FYEKMQ (reference sequence). Between the trimmed V and J ends, which lost 0 bases and 0 bases, there was a span of 15 bases. CDR3 in amino acids: CASSLGPPAMSSYEQYF. CDR3 nucleotides: TGTGCCAGCAGCTTAGGCCCCCCAGCCATGAGCTCCTACGAGCAGTACTTC.

A remark on this clone: This sample also contains other DNA sequences that code for the same CDR3. The V gene is TRBV28, the J gene TRBJ1-2; D is undetermined. This CDR3 has 12 amino acids. Germline V gene data show CDR1 as MDHEN and CDR2 as SYDVKM. V gave up 6 bases and J gave up 5 bases, with 10 bases separating them. CDR3 bases: TGTGCCAGCAGGCCGCGTGGGTATGGCTACACCTTC. Translating it yields CASRPRGYGYTF.

CDR3 in DNA: TGTGCCAGCAGCTTGCGGGCCGGACTAGCGGAATCCTACGAGCAGTACTTC. The encoded protein is CASSLRAGLAESYEQYF. This rearrangement joins TRBV5-8 to TRBJ2-7; 10 bases agree with TRBD2. From germline, CDR1 is SGHTS and CDR2 YDEGEE. V trimming: 1 base; J trimming: 1 base; junction bases outside the gene matches: 8. The CDR3 covers 17 residues.

The chain links TRBV7-2 to TRBJ1-1; D is undetermined. Germline values: CDR1 SGHTA, CDR2 FQGNSA. With 11 bases removed from V and 7 bases from J, the gap between germline ends came to 5 bases. The CDR3 is 8 amino acids. CDR3 in amino acids: CADGEAFF. CDR3 DNA sequence: TGTGCCGACGGTGAAGCTTTCTTT. Filled out from reference TRBV7-2 and TRBJ1-1, the complete variable domain reads GAGVSQSPSNKVTEKGKDVELRCDPISGHTALYWYRQSLGQGLEFLIYFQGNSAPDKSGLPSDRFSAERTGGSVSTLTIQRTQQEDSAVYLCADGEAFFGQGTRLTVV.

This chain joins TRBV28 and TRBJ2-2, with TRBD2 matching over 7 bases. V dropped 6 bases and J dropped 5; count of bases not matched to a gene: 9. CDR1 and CDR2 from the germline V gene are MDHEN and SYDVKM. CDR3 length equals 15 residues. CDR3 nucleotide sequence: TGTGCCAGCAGCGGCGGGGGAGGAGATACCGGGGAGCTGTTTTTT. As protein: CASSGGGGDTGELFF. The full variable domain, rest sourced from reference TRBV28 and TRBJ2-2, is DVKVTQSSRYLVKRTGEKVFLECVQDMDHENMFWYRQDPGLGLRLIYFSYDVKMKEKGDIPEGYSVSREKKERFSLILESASTNQTSMYLCASSGGGGDTGELFFGEGSRLTVL.

This rearrangement joins TRBV7-9 to TRBJ2-3; TRBD1 matches at 11 bases. This CDR3 region has 15 residues. Germline CDR1 reads SEHNR; CDR2 reads FQNEAQ (reference sequence). V lost 8 bases, J lost 4 bases, and 8 bases stayed unmatched. CDR3: CASDLPGQGADTQYF. The DNA for the CDR3 is TGTGCCAGCGACCTTCCGGGACAGGGGGCAGATACGCAGTATTTT.

The chain has TRBV9 and TRBJ2-3; 7 bases agree with TRBD2. The CDR3 spans 17 residues. Germline V gene data show CDR1 as SGDLS and CDR2 as YYNGEE. Trimming removed 0 bases from V and 6 bases from J; junction bases left unmatched: 13. The CDR3 bases are TGTGCCAGCAGCGTAGCGGGGAGGGAGGGGTTCTGGGATACGCAGTATTTT. It codes for CASSVAGREGFWDTQYF.

This CDR3 is CASSYTGLFDGYTF. For the CDR3, the DNA is TGCGCCAGCAGCTATACGGGACTGTTCGATGGCTACACCTTC. V usage is TRBV23-1 and J usage is TRBJ1-2; possibly TRBD1 for D (5 bases). TRBV23-1 is an ORF; its function is uncertain. Trimming removed 6 bases from V and 6 bases from J, with 17 bases in between. The CDR3 is 14 residues long.

This clone was seen just once. This sample includes further DNA sequences coding for the same CDR3. This rearrangement joins TRBV6-5 to TRBJ2-7; 9 bases match TRBD2. Trimming took 2 bases from V and 4 from J; bases not matched to a gene: 3. Germline assignment: CDR1 MNHEY and CDR2 SVGAGI. The CDR3 is 14 residues long. The CDR3, as DNA: TGTGCCAGCAGTTACGGTAGCGGGAGTTACGAGCAGTACTTC. Its translation is CASSYGSGSYEQYF.